Described below is a single TCR beta chain sequence and its context. The entry originates in a study of blood T cell repertoires in COVID-19. Turning to the study itself: Acute-phase and convalescent COVID-19 samples originated in the United States, Italy and Spain.

Method: immunoSEQ multiplex PCR; TCRdb's copy keeps in-frame clones and lacks some. The table shows about 320,000 clones, with about 87% occurring only once. The source is a man aged 30-40 years who had recovered from COVID-19. Sequenced sample: PBMCs or T cells enriched from blood (not recorded which).

This CDR3 reads CASSTDTLGELFF. The CDR3 DNA sequence: TGTGCCAGCAGCACGGACACCCTTGGGGAGCTGTTTTTT. The chain employs TRBV2 and TRBJ2-2; D may be TRBD1 (5 bases). The CDR3 contains 13 residues. CDR1 SNHLY and CDR2 FYNNEI come from the germline V gene. V was trimmed by 6 bases and J by 8 bases, leaving 13 bases between them.